The 30 T cell receptor beta chains presented below share a single source sample, sequenced in a study of Graves' ophthalmopathy and Graves' hyperthyroidism. The authors amplified TCR beta CDR3 regions, and they did so from RNA transcripts for repertoire sequencing. HTBI primers were employed in first-round RT-PCR, then a second-round multiplex PCR followed. TCRdb passed the multiplex PCR reads through MiXCR, listing each CDR3 protein once. The sample lists 230,000 or so distinct CDR3 sequences; 45% were seen once. The material sequenced was peripheral blood. The receptor set was obtained from an adult man with Graves' ophthalmopathy.

The V and J genes are TRBV12-3 or TRBV12-4 and TRBJ1-6; 9 nucleotides align to TRBD1. Germline trimming cut 9 bases from V and 10 bases from J; bases unmatched to any gene: 7. There are 13 residues in the CDR3. Here the CDR3 reads CASRDREGSPLHF. In DNA, the CDR3 is TGTGCCAGTCGGGACAGGGAAGGGTCACCCCTCCACTTT.

This clonotype showed up just a few times. The rearrangement uses TRBV10-2 and TRBJ2-2; D is ambiguous. Deletions cut 8 bases from V and 7 bases from J, with 8 bases between. Per the germline V gene, CDR1 is WSHSY and CDR2 is SAAADI. The CDR3 is made up of 11 amino acids. The CDR3 region is CASAFGGELFF. The CDR3 DNA follows: TGCGCCAGCGCGTTCGGCGGGGAGCTGTTTTTT.

A note on this clonotype: Relative to the germline gene, one junction end is altered; a read error may explain this. V usage is TRBV7-4 and J usage is TRBJ2-7; 13 positions match TRBD2. Germline CDR1 reads SGHVT; CDR2 reads SQSDAQ. CDR3 length: 15 amino acids. The CDR3 region has the DNA TGTGCCGGCAGCCCGAGGACTAGCGGGGGCGACGAGCAGTACTTC. It translates to CAGSPRTSGGDEQYF.

The CDR3 protein is CASSIMGYGDTEAFF. The DNA of the CDR3 is TGTGCCAGTAGTATAATGGGATACGGGGACACTGAAGCTTTCTTT. This chain joins TRBV19 and TRBJ1-1; D is ambiguous. From germline, CDR1 is LNHDA and CDR2 SQIVND (reference sequence). Deletions cut 2 bases from V and 3 bases from J, with 13 bases between. This CDR3 is 15 amino acids long.

The chain uses TRBV7-2 and TRBJ2-7, with D hard to call. In germline, CDR1 is SGHTA, CDR2 FQGNSA. Trimming took off 3 bases at V and 6 bases at J, with 6 bases between the two ends. The CDR3 has 11 residues. The CDR3 DNA is TGTGCCAGCAGCTTCGGAATCGAGCAGTACTTC. Translating it yields CASSFGIEQYF.

This clonotype was detected a few times. V usage is TRBV2 and J usage is TRBJ2-7; possibly TRBD1 for D (5 bases). Germline V lookup: CDR1 SNHLY, CDR2 FYNNEI. V lost 2 bases to trimming and J lost 5 bases, with 10 bases between them. This CDR3 is 13 amino acids long. In nucleotides, the CDR3 is TGTGCCAGCAGTGAACCGGACATCCACGAGCAGTACTTC. Its protein product is CASSEPDIHEQYF.

In regard to this clonotype: The junction departs from germline at one end; a sequencing error may be responsible. CDR3 protein: CASSQDRLGTGGPPTF. CDR3 bases: TGCGCCAGCAGCCAAGATAGGCTTGGGACAGGGGGCCCCCCCACCTTC. V and J are TRBV7-9 and TRBJ1-2; 12 bases map to TRBD1. CDR1 is SEHNR and CDR2 is FQNEAQ in the germline V gene (reference sequence). This CDR3 has 16 residues.

This sequence joins TRBV7-9 and TRBJ1-5; D is unresolved. CDR3 length: 13 residues. The germline V gene has CDR1 SEHNR and CDR2 FQNEAQ (reference sequence). V was cut by 5 bases and J by 8 bases, with 13 bases left in between. The CDR3 sequence: CASSRRGREPQHF. The CDR3 DNA is TGTGCCAGCAGCCGGCGGGGTCGGGAGCCCCAGCATTTT.

This clonotype showed up just a few times. This chain links TRBV19 with TRBJ2-3; a weak D match, TRBD2 (6 bases). V was trimmed by 7 bases and J by 0 bases, leaving 11 bases between them. There are 14 residues in the CDR3. Germline V gene lookup returns CDR1 LNHDA and CDR2 SQIVND (reference sequence). The CDR3 bases are TGTGCCAGTAACCGCGGAGGGAGCACAGATACGCAGTATTTT. It codes for CASNRGGSTDTQYF.

The chain combines TRBV13 with TRBJ2-5; a weak D match, TRBD1 (6 bases). This CDR3 is built from 14 residues. V shed 5 bases and J shed 3 bases, with 13 bases lying between them. CDR1 and CDR2 from the germline V gene are PRHDT and FYEKMQ (reference sequence). The CDR3 sequence: CASSRSKGEETQYF. In DNA form, the CDR3 reads TGTGCCAGCAGCCGCTCGAAGGGGGAAGAGACCCAGTACTTC.

This clonotype came up a few times. The rearrangement uses TRBV7-2 and TRBJ2-7; D possibly uses TRBD1 or TRBD2 (5 bases each). The CDR3 runs to 14 residues. Trimming removed 5 bases at V and 4 bases at J, with 15 bases between. From germline, CDR1 is SGHTA and CDR2 FQGNSA. CDR3 bases: TGTGCCAGCAGCCTCCAGGGCCGCGGGTACGAGCAGTACTTC. Amino acid sequence: CASSLQGRGYEQYF.

The rearrangement uses TRBV11-1 and TRBJ1-1; no reliable D call. Germline V gives CDR1 SGHAT, CDR2 FQDESV (reference sequence). Trimming took off 5 bases at V and 2 bases at J, with 12 bases between the two ends. The CDR3 consists of 14 residues. The CDR3 sequence is CASSLDIANTEAFF. The CDR3, as DNA: TGTGCCAGCAGCCTTGATATAGCTAACACTGAAGCTTTCTTT.

This rearrangement joins TRBV24-1 to TRBJ1-4; TRBD1 aligns across 8 bases. J was trimmed by 8 bases and V by 3 bases; bases with no gene match: 10. The CDR3 is 16 amino acids. Germline CDR1 reads KGHDR; CDR2 reads SFDVKD. The CDR3 nucleotides read TGTGCCACCAGTGATAGATCCGGGACAGGAGGCGAAAAACTGTTTTTT. Translating it yields CATSDRSGTGGEKLFF.

On this clonotype itself: A junction boundary mismatches the germline segment, possibly from a read error. The genes are TRBV10-3 and TRBJ1-1; no clear D gene. From germline, CDR1 is ENHRY and CDR2 SYGVKD. The CDR3 covers 13 residues. DNA for the CDR3: TGTGCCAGCAGTGAAATACGGACGAACTCGGCTTTCTTT. It yields the protein CASSEIRTNSAFF.

V and J are TRBV20-1 and TRBJ2-7, with 8 bases aligning to TRBD2. The tail of the sequence fits TRBJ2-1 better, so the J call may be wrong. The length of the CDR3 is 14 residues. Germline V gene lookup returns CDR1 DFQATT and CDR2 SNEGSKA (reference sequence). CDR3 protein: CSSSGRGSYNEQFF. In DNA, the CDR3 is TGCAGCTCCAGCGGGAGAGGGTCCTACAATGAGCAGTTCTTC.

The chain employs TRBV7-2 and TRBJ2-7; 8 nucleotides match TRBD2. The trim removed 4 bases at V and 3 bases at J, leaving 8 bases unmatched. CDR1 SGHTA and CDR2 FQGNSA come from the germline V gene. This CDR3 spans 15 amino acids. The CDR3 reads CASSSTSGPFYEQYF. DNA for the CDR3: TGTGCCAGCAGCTCTACTAGCGGTCCGTTCTACGAGCAGTACTTC.

The chain joins TRBV6-6 to TRBJ1-2; 11 bases fit TRBD1. V was pared by 5 bases and J by 4 bases, with 6 bases of the junction left unmatched. The CDR3 is 15 amino acids. Germline V gives CDR1 MNHNY, CDR2 SVGAGI (reference sequence). CDR3 amino acids: CASSRTGTGGYGYTF. The DNA of the CDR3 is TGTGCCAGCAGTAGAACGGGGACAGGGGGCTATGGCTACACCTTC.

The chain has TRBV20-1 and TRBJ1-6; D unresolved. Trimming cost V 0 bases and J 8 bases, with 11 bases left between them. The CDR3 has 14 residues. CDR1 is DFQATT and CDR2 is SNEGSKA in the germline V gene (reference sequence). The CDR3 spells CSARDPWPDSPLHF. CDR3 in DNA: TGCAGTGCTAGAGATCCCTGGCCGGATTCACCCCTCCACTTT.

The chain carries TRBV3-1 and TRBJ1-5; 10 bases match TRBD1. J gave up 0 bases and V 1 base, and 0 bases lay outside the gene matches. This CDR3 region has 16 residues. Germline V CDR1 and CDR2: LGHDT, YNNKEL (reference sequence). For the CDR3, the DNA is TGTGCCAGCAGCCAAGGGACAGGGGGTAGCAATCAGCCCCAGCATTTT. It codes for CASSQGTGGSNQPQHF.

This clonotype has only a few counts. V is TRBV7-2 and J is TRBJ1-1; 10 positions match TRBD1. V dropped 5 bases and J dropped 4; count of bases not matched to a gene: 16. Germline assignment: CDR1 SGHTA and CDR2 FQGNSA. This CDR3 is built from 18 residues. CDR3: CASSPRTGGWVAITEAFF. The CDR3 nucleotides are TGTGCCAGCAGCCCCAGGACAGGGGGTTGGGTGGCTATCACTGAAGCTTTCTTT.

This clonotype was picked up a small number of times. V usage is TRBV20-1 and J usage is TRBJ1-5, with D tentatively TRBD1 (5 bases). Germline-derived CDR1 and CDR2 are DFQATT and SNEGSKA (reference sequence). CDR3 length: 16 residues. Trimming left V 3 bases short and J 3 bases short, with 18 bases between. Here the CDR3 reads CSASDPGRGDNQPQHF. The DNA for the CDR3 is TGCAGTGCTAGTGACCCAGGGAGAGGGGACAATCAGCCCCAGCATTTT.

Points on this clonotype: One end of the junction is discordant with germline, which a read error may explain. The chain uses TRBV10-3 and TRBJ1-2; D might be TRBD1 (6 bases). The CDR3 sequence is 15 residues long. In germline, CDR1 is ENHRY, CDR2 SYGVKD. For the CDR3, the DNA is TGTGCCAGCAGTGAAAGCTTGGAGGGGGTAGATGGCTACACCTTC. Amino acids: CASSESLEGVDGYTF.

This clonotype was detected ten times or more. The chain links TRBV19 to TRBJ1-2; D is unresolved. CDR1 is LNHDA, CDR2 SQIVND, per germline (reference sequence). V gave up 7 bases and J gave up 2 bases, with 17 bases separating them. CDR3 length: 15 residues. Here the CDR3 DNA reads TGTGCCAGTACCACACCACGTGGGGAGAACTATGGCTACACCTTC. Encoded protein: CASTTPRGENYGYTF.

Only a few counts were recorded for this clonotype. V gene TRBV6-5 combines with J gene TRBJ2-6; D gene uncertain. CDR1 is MNHEY and CDR2 is SVGAGI in the germline V gene. V was pared by 8 bases and J by 0 bases, with 2 bases between. The CDR3 extends over 12 amino acids. The CDR3 here is CASLSGANVLTF. DNA for the CDR3: TGTGCCAGCCTCTCTGGGGCCAACGTCCTGACTTTC.

There are a few counts of this clonotype. This chain uses TRBV13 with TRBJ1-2; weak D call: TRBD1 (5 bases). Germline-derived CDR1 and CDR2 are PRHDT and FYEKMQ (reference sequence). Trimming took off 6 bases at V and 4 bases at J, with 12 bases between the two ends. The CDR3 covers 13 residues. CDR3 sequence reads: CASSQDTGYGYTF. The CDR3 DNA sequence: TGTGCCAGCAGTCAGGACACCGGCTATGGCTACACCTTC.

The rearrangement uses TRBV29-1 and TRBJ2-7; 9 bases are a match to TRBD2. V lost 7 bases, J lost 3 bases, and 22 bases stayed unmatched. Germline assignment: CDR1 SQVTM and CDR2 ANQGSEA. The CDR3 is made up of 18 amino acids. This chain's CDR3 is CSDSGTSSLAYSSYEQYF. The CDR3 nucleotides are TGCAGCGACAGTGGGACTAGCAGCTTGGCATACAGTAGCTACGAGCAGTACTTC.

This clonotype came up a few times. This chain uses TRBV29-1 with TRBJ1-3; a possible D gene is TRBD1 (6 bases). Germline V gene lookup returns CDR1 SQVTM and CDR2 ANQGSEA. V lost 5 bases to trimming and J lost 2 bases, with 16 bases between them. The CDR3 sequence is 15 residues long. CDR3 protein: CSVQGLDLAGNTIYF. As DNA, the CDR3 is TGCAGCGTTCAGGGGCTGGATTTAGCTGGAAACACCATATATTTT.

This clonotype has only a few counts. This chain links TRBV5-6 with TRBJ1-1; tentatively, D is TRBD1 (5 bases). From germline, CDR1 is SGHDT and CDR2 YYEEEE. Trimming stripped 3 bases from V and 5 bases from J, with 14 bases between. This CDR3 has 14 residues. The CDR3, as DNA: TGTGCCAGCAGCTGGACGGGGCGACGAACTGAAGCTTTCTTT. Translated: CASSWTGRRTEAFF.

This chain uses TRBV7-2 with TRBJ2-5; D is tentatively TRBD1 or TRBD2 (5 bases each). This CDR3 has 14 residues. The V end was cut by 4 bases, the J end by 5 bases, with 14 bases between. Germline V gene sequence: CDR1 SGHTA, CDR2 FQGNSA. This CDR3 reads CASSSSGADETQYF. The CDR3 DNA reads as TGTGCCAGCAGCTCCTCCGGGGCAGACGAGACCCAGTACTTC.

There are a few counts of this clonotype. The V call is TRBV5-1, the J call TRBJ2-2, with 8 bases identical to TRBD1. CDR3 length equals 15 residues. After removal of 4 bases from V and 4 bases from J, the junction contained 6 bases not matched to a gene. Germline CDR1 is SGHRS and CDR2 is YFSETQ. CDR3 residues: CASSEWTGSTGELFF. The CDR3 bases are TGCGCCAGCAGCGAATGGACAGGGAGCACCGGGGAGCTGTTTTTT.